Below, 22 T cell receptor beta chains from the same sample are listed, as sequenced in a study of blood T cell repertoires in COVID-19. The protocol was immunoSEQ multiplex PCR, while the TCRdb copy is restricted to in-frame clones and leaves out a portion. The table has tens of thousands of clones, roughly 80% seen once. Material for sequencing was peripheral blood. The origin of the receptors is a human donor in a cohort sampled during active or convalescent COVID-19.

The chain carries TRBV6-6 and TRBJ2-2; D uncertain. This CDR3 spans 16 amino acids. Trimming removed 2 bases at V and 1 base at J, with 11 bases between. Germline lookup yields CDR1 MNHNY and CDR2 SVGAGI (reference sequence). The CDR3 DNA is TGTGCCAGCAGTTACACAGACGCCCAGAACACCGGGGAGCTGTTTTTT. Translation gives CASSYTDAQNTGELFF.

This clone showed up just once. The genes are TRBV19 and TRBJ2-1; perhaps TRBD2 as D (6 bases). Looked up from germline, CDR1 is LNHDA and CDR2 is SQIVND (reference sequence). CDR3 size: 14 residues. The V end lost 5 bases, the J end lost 6 bases, and 14 bases lay between the germline ends. The CDR3 reads CASSDNGGGNEQFF. CDR3 sequence (DNA): TGTGCCAGTAGTGATAACGGGGGTGGCAATGAGCAGTTCTTC. The full variable domain, with the rest looked up from reference TRBV19 and TRBJ2-1, is DGGITQSPKYLFRKEGQNVTLSCEQNLNHDAMYWYRQDPGQGLRLIYYSQIVNDFQKGDIAEGYSVSREKKESFPLTVTSAQKNPTAFYLCASSDNGGGNEQFFGPGTRLTVL.

This clone was seen only once. This sequence joins TRBV5-4 and TRBJ2-3; 9 nucleotides agree with TRBD1. Trimming took 4 bases from V and 3 from J; bases not matched to a gene: 18. The germline V gene has CDR1 SGHNT and CDR2 YYREEE (reference sequence). This CDR3 has 19 amino acids. CDR3 sequence reads: CASSQRQGVRIVQTDTQYF. DNA for the CDR3: TGTGCCAGCAGCCAGAGACAGGGGGTTCGAATAGTGCAGACAGATACGCAGTATTTT.

The rearrangement uses TRBV12-3 or TRBV12-4 and TRBJ1-5; no clear D. V gave up 8 bases and J gave up 5 bases, with 13 bases separating them. CDR3 length equals 13 residues. CDR3: CASRERADQPQHF. Written as DNA, the CDR3 is TGTGCCAGCCGGGAGAGGGCGGATCAGCCCCAGCATTTT.

V usage is TRBV4-1 and J usage is TRBJ1-5; no definite D call. This CDR3 contains 16 residues. Deletions cut 3 bases from V and 6 bases from J, with 18 bases between. CDR1 and CDR2 from the germline V gene are MGHRA and YSYEKL. CDR3 protein: CASSHAVRGATQPQHF. For the CDR3, the DNA is TGCGCCAGCAGCCATGCAGTCAGAGGAGCCACTCAGCCCCAGCATTTT.

The genes are TRBV14 and TRBJ2-7; maybe TRBD2 (7 bases). The CDR3 contains 13 residues. V gave up 6 bases and J gave up 7 bases, with 16 bases separating them. CDR1 SGHDN and CDR2 FVKESK come from the germline V gene. The CDR3 region is CASSRGGTVEQYF. The CDR3, as DNA: TGTGCCAGCAGTAGGGGGGGGACGGTGGAGCAGTACTTC.

This chain uses TRBV7-2 with TRBJ1-2; D not resolved. Trimming removed 4 bases from V and 6 bases from J, with 15 bases in between. Germline assignment: CDR1 SGHTA and CDR2 FQGNSA. There are 14 residues in the CDR3. The CDR3 sequence: CASSWRDRVDGYTF. DNA for the CDR3: TGTGCCAGCAGCTGGAGAGATCGGGTGGATGGCTACACCTTC.

The table lists this clone with many counts. V gene TRBV19 combines with J gene TRBJ2-7; a weak D match, TRBD1 (5 bases). This CDR3 has 13 amino acids. Germline CDR1 reads LNHDA; CDR2 reads SQIVND (reference sequence). Trimming cost V 2 bases and J 5 bases, with 10 bases left between them. CDR3 DNA: TGTGCCAGTAGTATAAAGGGGCCAAACGAGCAGTACTTC. Residues: CASSIKGPNEQYF.

This chain joins TRBV21-1 and TRBJ1-6; TRBD1, the table's D call, was not compared with the DNA. TRBV21-1 is noted as a pseudogene. The length of the CDR3 is 12 residues. The CDR3 region has the DNA TGTGCCAGCAGGGACAATAATTCACCCCTCCACTTT. Translated: CASRDNNSPLHF.

CDR3 amino acids: CASSDWDRGDRRYGYTF. CDR3 in DNA: TGTGCCAGCAGTGATTGGGACAGGGGGGATAGACGCTATGGCTACACCTTC. The chain employs TRBV6-1 and TRBJ1-2; the match to TRBD1 covers 11 bases. Germline values: CDR1 MNHNS, CDR2 SASEGT. With 3 bases clipped from V and 4 bases from J, the junction kept 10 bases outside the gene matches. This CDR3 comprises 17 residues.

This clone was found once. V is TRBV5-4 and J is TRBJ2-3, with D uncertain. CDR3 length: 11 residues. The germline gives CDR1 SGHNT, CDR2 YYREEE (reference sequence). Trimming took 2 bases from V and 6 from J, leaving 4 bases between them. CDR3 amino acids: CASSFMDTQYF. CDR3 sequence (DNA): TGTGCCAGCAGCTTTATGGATACGCAGTATTTT.

The gene calls are TRBV10-3 and TRBJ1-5; tentatively, D is TRBD1 (6 bases). V lost 0 bases, J lost 4 bases, and 10 bases lay in between. The CDR3 length is 15 residues. Looked up from germline, CDR1 is ENHRY and CDR2 is SYGVKD. The CDR3 sequence is CAISESGARNQPQHF. DNA of the CDR3: TGTGCCATCAGTGAGTCGGGGGCAAGAAATCAGCCCCAGCATTTT.

The gene calls are TRBV14 and TRBJ2-2; TRBD1 is a possible D gene (8 bases). V was trimmed by 4 bases and J by 2 bases, leaving 20 bases between them. The CDR3 extends over 18 amino acids. CDR1 is SGHDN and CDR2 is FVKESK in the germline V gene. The CDR3 loop is CASSPRADRGLNTGELFF. The CDR3 DNA reads TGTGCCAGCAGCCCTCGAGCTGACAGGGGACTAAACACCGGGGAGCTGTTTTTT.

The chain links TRBV6-5 to TRBJ2-2, with D perhaps TRBD1 (5 bases). The CDR3 extends over 14 amino acids. V was shortened by 7 bases and J by 1 base, with 10 bases between the two germline ends. Germline CDR1 and CDR2: MNHEY and SVGAGI. In nucleotides, the CDR3 is TGTGCCAGCATCTTGACAGTGAACACCGGGGAGCTGTTTTTT. Translation: CASILTVNTGELFF.

The chain is built from TRBV2 and TRBJ2-7, with 7 positions matching TRBD2. The trim removed 7 bases at V and 6 bases at J, leaving 9 bases unmatched. This CDR3 has 13 residues. Germline V gene sequence: CDR1 SNHLY, CDR2 FYNNEI. Written as DNA, the CDR3 is TGTGCCAGCAACCTCCCGACTAGCTCCGAGCAGTACTTC. It codes for CASNLPTSSEQYF.

This clone was observed a single time. The CDR3 loop reads CASSQASGVGGYTF. CDR3 nucleotides: TGTGCCAGCAGCCAAGCGTCGGGGGTTGGAGGCTACACCTTC. The chain combines TRBV4-2 with TRBJ1-2, with a possible D match to TRBD1 (5 bases). Trimming pared 1 base from V and 8 bases from J, leaving 14 bases between. This CDR3 has 14 amino acids. In germline, CDR1 is LGHNA, CDR2 YNFKEQ.

V usage is TRBV7-2 and J usage is TRBJ1-6, with 9 nucleotides matching TRBD1. Germline loops: CDR1 SGHTA, CDR2 FQGNSA. The ends lost 5 bases at V and 7 bases at J; junction bases unmatched: 6. This CDR3 has 15 amino acids. CDR3: CASSPSGTGNSPLHF. In nucleotides, the CDR3 is TGTGCCAGCAGCCCTTCTGGGACAGGGAATTCACCCCTCCACTTT.

The genes are TRBV5-1 and TRBJ1-2, with 10 bases aligning to TRBD1. Germline V lookup: CDR1 SGHRS, CDR2 YFSETQ. J lost 5 bases, V lost 1 base, and 8 bases had no gene match. This CDR3 has 16 amino acids. This chain's CDR3 is CASSLSTGQGNYGYTF. The CDR3 coding sequence is TGCGCCAGCAGCTTGAGTACGGGACAGGGGAATTATGGCTACACCTTC.

The CDR3 sequence: CASSQGERTNEQFF. For the CDR3, the DNA is TGCGCCAGCAGCCAAGGAGAGCGAACCAATGAGCAGTTCTTC. V usage is TRBV4-3 and J usage is TRBJ2-1; D ambiguous. Trimming took 1 base from V and 6 from J, leaving 10 bases between them. The CDR3 length is 14 residues. The germline V gene has CDR1 LGHNA and CDR2 YSLEER.

This clone was observed a single time. The rearrangement joins TRBV18 to TRBJ2-2; 8 nucleotides align to TRBD1. The length of the CDR3 is 17 residues. V shed 5 bases and J 0 bases; nucleotides not matched to a gene: 8. The germline gives CDR1 KGHSH, CDR2 LQKENI. In DNA, the CDR3 is TGTGCCAGCTCATTTCAGGGGGCTAACGCGAACACCGGGGAGCTGTTTTTT. Translated: CASSFQGANANTGELFF.

This clone was seen only a few times. The J gene is TRBJ2-7, the V gene TRBV9, with 11 bases that match TRBD2. CDR3 length: 16 residues. V lost 0 bases to trimming and J lost 3 bases; unmatched junction nucleotides: 5. Germline V gene data show CDR1 as SGDLS and CDR2 as YYNGEE. Here the CDR3 DNA reads TGTGCCAGCAGCGTAGGGAAGACTAGCGGGGACTACGAGCAGTACTTC. This sequence encodes CASSVGKTSGDYEQYF. Looking up the rest from reference TRBV9 and TRBJ2-7 gives the full variable domain: DSGVTQTPKHLITATGQRVTLRCSPRSGDLSVYWYQQSLDQGLQFLIQYYNGEERAKGNILERFSAQQFPDLHSELNLSSLELGDSALYFCASSVGKTSGDYEQYFGPGTRLTVT.

This clone is a singleton in its sample. The rearrangement uses TRBV13 and TRBJ1-4; D perhaps matches TRBD1 (5 bases). Germline CDR1 reads PRHDT; CDR2 reads FYEKMQ (reference sequence). The V end lost 5 bases, the J end lost 16 bases, and 20 bases lay between the germline ends. The CDR3 is 13 residues long. This CDR3 reads CASSIQGLGEAFF. CDR3 sequence (DNA): TGTGCCAGCAGCATCCAGGGTCTGGGGGAGGCGTTTTTT.